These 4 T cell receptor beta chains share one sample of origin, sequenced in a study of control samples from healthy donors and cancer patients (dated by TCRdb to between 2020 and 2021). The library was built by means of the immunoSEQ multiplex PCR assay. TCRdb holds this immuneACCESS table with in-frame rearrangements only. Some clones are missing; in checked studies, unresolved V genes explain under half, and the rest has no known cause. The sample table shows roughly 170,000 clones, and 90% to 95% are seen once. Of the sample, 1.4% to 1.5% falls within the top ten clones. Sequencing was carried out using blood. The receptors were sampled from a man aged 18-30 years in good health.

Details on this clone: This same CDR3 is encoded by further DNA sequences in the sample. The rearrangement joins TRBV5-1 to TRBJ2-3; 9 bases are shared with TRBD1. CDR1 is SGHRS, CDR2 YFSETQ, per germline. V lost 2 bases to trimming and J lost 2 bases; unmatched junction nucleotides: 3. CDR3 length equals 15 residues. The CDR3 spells CASSFGDRDTDTQYF. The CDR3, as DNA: TGCGCCAGCAGCTTCGGGGACAGGGACACAGATACGCAGTATTTT.

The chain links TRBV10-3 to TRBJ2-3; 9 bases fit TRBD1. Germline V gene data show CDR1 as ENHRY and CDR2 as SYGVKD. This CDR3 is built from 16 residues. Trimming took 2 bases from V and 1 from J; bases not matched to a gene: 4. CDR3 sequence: CAISERRTGGTDTQYF. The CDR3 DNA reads TGTGCCATCAGTGAGCGGAGGACAGGGGGCACAGATACGCAGTATTTT.

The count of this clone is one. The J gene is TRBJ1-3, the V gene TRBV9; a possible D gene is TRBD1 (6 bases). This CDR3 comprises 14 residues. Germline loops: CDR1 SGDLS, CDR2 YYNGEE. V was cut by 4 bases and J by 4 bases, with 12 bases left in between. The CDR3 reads CASSPGQIGNTIYF. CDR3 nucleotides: TGTGCCAGCAGCCCCGGACAGATAGGAAACACCATATATTTT.

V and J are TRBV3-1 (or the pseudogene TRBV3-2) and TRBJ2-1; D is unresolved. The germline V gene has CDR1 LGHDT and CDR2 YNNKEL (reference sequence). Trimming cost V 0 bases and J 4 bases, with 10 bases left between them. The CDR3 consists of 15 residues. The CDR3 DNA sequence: TGTGCCAGCAGCCAAGATCTAGGCCTATACAATGAGCAGTTCTTC. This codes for CASSQDLGLYNEQFF.